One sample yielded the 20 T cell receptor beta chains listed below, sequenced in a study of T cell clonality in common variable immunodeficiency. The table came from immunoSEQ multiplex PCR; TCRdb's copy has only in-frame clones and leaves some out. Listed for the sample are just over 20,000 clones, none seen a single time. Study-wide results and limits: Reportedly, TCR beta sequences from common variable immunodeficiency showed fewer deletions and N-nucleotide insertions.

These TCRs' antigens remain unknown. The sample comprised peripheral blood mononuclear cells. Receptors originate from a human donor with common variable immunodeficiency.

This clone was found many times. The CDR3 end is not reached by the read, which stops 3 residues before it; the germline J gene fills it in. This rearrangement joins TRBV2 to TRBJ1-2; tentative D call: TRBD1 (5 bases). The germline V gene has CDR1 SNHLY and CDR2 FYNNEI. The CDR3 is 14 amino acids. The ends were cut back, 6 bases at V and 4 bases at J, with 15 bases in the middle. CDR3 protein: CASRLTESSYGYTF. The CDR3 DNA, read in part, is TGTGCCAGCAGGCTGACAGAATCTAGCTATGGC. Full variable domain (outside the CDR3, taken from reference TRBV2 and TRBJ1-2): EPEVTQTPSHQVTQMGQEVILRCVPISNHLYFYWYRQILGQKVEFLVSFYNNEISEKSEIFDDQFSVERPDGSNFTLKIRSTKLEDSAMYFCASRLTESSYGYTFGSGTRLTVV.

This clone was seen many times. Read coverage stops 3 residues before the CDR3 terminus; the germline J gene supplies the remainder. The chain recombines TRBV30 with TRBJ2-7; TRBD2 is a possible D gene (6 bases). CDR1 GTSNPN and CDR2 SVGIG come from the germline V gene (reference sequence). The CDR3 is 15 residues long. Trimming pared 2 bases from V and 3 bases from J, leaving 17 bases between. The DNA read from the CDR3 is TGTGCCTGGAGTTATGGGGGGATAAGGATCTACGAG. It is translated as CAWSYGGIRIYE. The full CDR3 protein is CAWSYGGIRIYEQYF.

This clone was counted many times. The DNA read from the CDR3 is TGTGCCAGCAGCCCCCCTACTCATAACGGC. Translation gives CASSPPTHNG. The complete CDR3 sequence is CASSPPTHNGYTF. The J gene is TRBJ1-2, the V gene TRBV5-6; D remains unclear. The CDR3 is cut off 3 residues early in the read; its end comes from the germline J gene. The CDR3 has 13 residues. The germline CDR1 and CDR2 sequences are SGHDT and YYEEEE.

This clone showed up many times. The CDR3 sequence: CAIIHRDRGTGELFF. The CDR3 bases that were read are TGTGCCATCATACACCGGGACAGGGGAACCGGGGAG. The rearrangement uses TRBV2 and TRBJ2-2, with 10 bases matching TRBD1. The read stops 3 residues short of the end of the CDR3; the missing end is completed from the germline J gene. The J segment lost 5 bases and the V segment lost 10 bases, leaving 10 bases of the junction unmatched. The CDR3 sequence is 15 residues long. Germline assignment: CDR1 SNHLY and CDR2 FYNNEI.

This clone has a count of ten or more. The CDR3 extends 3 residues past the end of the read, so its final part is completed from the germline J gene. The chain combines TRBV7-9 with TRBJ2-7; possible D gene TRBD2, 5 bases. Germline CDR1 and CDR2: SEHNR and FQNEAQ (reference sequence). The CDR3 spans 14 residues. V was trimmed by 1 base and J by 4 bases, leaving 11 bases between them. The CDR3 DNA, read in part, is TGTGCCAGCAGCTTAGAGGGCGGGCCTTACGAG. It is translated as CASSLEGGPYE. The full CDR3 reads CASSLEGGPYEQYF. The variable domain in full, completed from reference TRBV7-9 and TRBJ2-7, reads DTGVSQNPRHKITKRGQNVTFRCDPISEHNRLYWYRQTLGQGPEFLTYFQNEAQLEKSRLLSDRFSAERPKGSFSTLEIQRTEQGDSAMYLCASSLEGGPYEQYFGPGTRLTVT.

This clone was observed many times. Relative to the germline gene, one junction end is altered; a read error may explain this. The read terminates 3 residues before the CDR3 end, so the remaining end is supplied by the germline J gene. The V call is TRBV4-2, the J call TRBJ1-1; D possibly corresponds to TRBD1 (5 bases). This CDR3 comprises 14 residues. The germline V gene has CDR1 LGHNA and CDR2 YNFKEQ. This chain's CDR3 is CASSQERGPTEAFF. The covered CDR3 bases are TGCGCCAGCAGCCAAGAGAGGGGCCCCACTGAA.

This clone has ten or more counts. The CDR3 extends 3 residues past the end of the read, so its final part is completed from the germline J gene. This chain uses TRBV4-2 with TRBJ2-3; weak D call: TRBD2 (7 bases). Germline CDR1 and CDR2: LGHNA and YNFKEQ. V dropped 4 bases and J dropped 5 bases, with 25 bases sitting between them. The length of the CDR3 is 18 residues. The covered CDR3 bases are TGTGCCAGCAGCCTCCTAATGGGGCTGGCGGGGGCGGGAGATACG. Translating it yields CASSLLMGLAGAGDT. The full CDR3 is CASSLLMGLAGAGDTQYF.

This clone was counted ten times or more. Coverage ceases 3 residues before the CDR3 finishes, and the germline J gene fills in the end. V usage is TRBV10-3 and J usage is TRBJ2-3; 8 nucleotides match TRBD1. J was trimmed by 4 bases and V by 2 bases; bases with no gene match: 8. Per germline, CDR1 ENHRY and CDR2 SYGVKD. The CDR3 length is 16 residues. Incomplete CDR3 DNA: TGTGCCATCAGTGAGAACGAGGGACAGGAAGCAGATACG. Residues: CAISENEGQEADT. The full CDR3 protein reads CAISENEGQEADTQYF.

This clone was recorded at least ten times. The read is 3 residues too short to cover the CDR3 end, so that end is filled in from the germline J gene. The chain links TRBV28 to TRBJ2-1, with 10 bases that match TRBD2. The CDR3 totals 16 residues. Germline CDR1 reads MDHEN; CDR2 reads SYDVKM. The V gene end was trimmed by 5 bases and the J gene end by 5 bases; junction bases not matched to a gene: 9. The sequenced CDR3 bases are TGTGCCAGCAGTCCCCTTCTAGCGGGGGCCGACAATGAG. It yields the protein CASSPLLAGADNE. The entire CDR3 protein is CASSPLLAGADNEQFF.

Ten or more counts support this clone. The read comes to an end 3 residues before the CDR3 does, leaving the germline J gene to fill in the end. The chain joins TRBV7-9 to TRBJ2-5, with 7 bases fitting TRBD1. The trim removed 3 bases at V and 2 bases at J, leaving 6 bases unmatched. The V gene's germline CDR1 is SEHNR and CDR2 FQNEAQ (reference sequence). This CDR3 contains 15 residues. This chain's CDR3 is CASSFRGRGQETQYF. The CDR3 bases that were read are TGTGCCAGCAGCTTCCGGGGCAGGGGGCAAGAGACC.

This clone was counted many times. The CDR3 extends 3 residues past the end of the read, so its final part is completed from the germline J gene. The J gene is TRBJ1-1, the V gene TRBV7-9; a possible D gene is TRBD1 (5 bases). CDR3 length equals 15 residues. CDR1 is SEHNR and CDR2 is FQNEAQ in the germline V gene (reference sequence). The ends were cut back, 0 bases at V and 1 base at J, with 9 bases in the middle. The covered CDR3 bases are TGTGCCAGCAGCTTAGCGGTCGACAGGAACACTGAA. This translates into CASSLAVDRNTE. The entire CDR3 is CASSLAVDRNTEAFF.

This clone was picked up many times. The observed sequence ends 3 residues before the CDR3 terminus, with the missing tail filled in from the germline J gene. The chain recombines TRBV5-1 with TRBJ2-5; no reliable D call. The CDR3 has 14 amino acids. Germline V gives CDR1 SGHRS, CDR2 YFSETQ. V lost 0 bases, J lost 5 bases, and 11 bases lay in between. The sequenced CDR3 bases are TGCGCCAGCAGCTTGGATCTCCTCGGGGAGACC. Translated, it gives CASSLDLLGET. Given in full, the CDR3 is CASSLDLLGETQYF.

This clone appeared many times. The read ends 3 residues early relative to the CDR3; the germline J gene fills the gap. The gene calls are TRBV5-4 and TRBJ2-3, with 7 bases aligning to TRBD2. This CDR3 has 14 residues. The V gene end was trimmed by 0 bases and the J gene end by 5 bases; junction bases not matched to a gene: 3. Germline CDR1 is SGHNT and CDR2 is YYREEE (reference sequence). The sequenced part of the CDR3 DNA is TGTGCCAGCAGCTTGGCTGCGGGGGTAGATACG. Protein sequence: CASSLAAGVDT. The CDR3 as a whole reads CASSLAAGVDTQYF.

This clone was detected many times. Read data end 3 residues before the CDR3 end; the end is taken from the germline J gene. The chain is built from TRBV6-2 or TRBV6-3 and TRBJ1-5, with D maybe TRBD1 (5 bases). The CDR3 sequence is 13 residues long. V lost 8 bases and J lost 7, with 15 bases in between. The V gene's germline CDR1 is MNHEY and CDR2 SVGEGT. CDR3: CASCPRVGQPQHF. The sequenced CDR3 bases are TGTGCCAGCTGCCCCAGGGTGGGACAGCCC.

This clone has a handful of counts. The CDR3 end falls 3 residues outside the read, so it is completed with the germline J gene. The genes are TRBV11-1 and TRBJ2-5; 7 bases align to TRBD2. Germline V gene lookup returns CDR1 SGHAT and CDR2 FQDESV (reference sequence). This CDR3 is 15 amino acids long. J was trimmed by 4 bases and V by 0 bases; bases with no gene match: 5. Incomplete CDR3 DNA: TGTGCCAGCAGCTTAGCAGCTAGCGGCACAGAGACC. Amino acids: CASSLAASGTET. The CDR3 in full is CASSLAASGTETQYF.

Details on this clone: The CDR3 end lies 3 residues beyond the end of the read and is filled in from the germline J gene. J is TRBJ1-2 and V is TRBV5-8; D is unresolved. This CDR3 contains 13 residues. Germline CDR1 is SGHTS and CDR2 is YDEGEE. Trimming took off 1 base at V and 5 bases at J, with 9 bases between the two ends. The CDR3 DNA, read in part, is TGTGCCAGCAGCTTGAACAGAAATTATGGC. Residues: CASSLNRNYG. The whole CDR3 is CASSLNRNYGYTF.

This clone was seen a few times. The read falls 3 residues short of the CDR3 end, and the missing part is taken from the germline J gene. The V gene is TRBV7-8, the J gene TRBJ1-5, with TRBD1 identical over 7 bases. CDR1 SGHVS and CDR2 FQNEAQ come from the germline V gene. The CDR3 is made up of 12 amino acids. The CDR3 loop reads CASSQGEGPQHF. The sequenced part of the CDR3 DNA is TGTGCCAGCAGCCAGGGGGAGGGACCC.

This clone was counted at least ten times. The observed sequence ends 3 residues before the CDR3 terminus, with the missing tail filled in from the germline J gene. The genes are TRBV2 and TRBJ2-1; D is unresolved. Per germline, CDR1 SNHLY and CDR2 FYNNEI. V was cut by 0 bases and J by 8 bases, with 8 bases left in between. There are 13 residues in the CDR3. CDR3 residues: CASSEATPHEQFF. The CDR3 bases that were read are TGTGCCAGCAGTGAAGCGACACCCCATGAG.

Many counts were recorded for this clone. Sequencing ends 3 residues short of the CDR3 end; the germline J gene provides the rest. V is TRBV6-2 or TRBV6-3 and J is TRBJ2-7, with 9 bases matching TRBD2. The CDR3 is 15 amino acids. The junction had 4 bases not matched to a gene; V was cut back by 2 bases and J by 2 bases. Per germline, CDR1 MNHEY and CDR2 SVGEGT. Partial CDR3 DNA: TGTGCCAGCAGTTACAGGGTAGCGGGGGCCTACGAG. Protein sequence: CASSYRVAGAYE. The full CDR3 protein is CASSYRVAGAYEQYF.

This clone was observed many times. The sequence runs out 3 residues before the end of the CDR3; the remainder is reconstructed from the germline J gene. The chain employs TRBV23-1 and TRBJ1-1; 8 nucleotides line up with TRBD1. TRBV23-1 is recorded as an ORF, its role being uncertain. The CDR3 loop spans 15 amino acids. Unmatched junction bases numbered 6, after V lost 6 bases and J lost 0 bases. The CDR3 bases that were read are TGCGCCAGCAGCCGCGGACAGGGAATGAACACTGAA. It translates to CASSRGQGMNTE. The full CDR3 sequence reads CASSRGQGMNTEAFF.